This T cell receptor (beta chain) was captured by sequencing in a study of blood T cell repertoires in COVID-19. Study-level information: Acute and convalescent COVID-19 specimens originated in the United States, Italy and Spain. The cDNA or gDNA used as material had been derived from T cells, B-cell-depleted T cells, or PBMCs.

The CDR3 contains 17 residues. V was shortened by 2 bases and J by 0 bases, with 17 bases between the two germline ends. From germline, CDR1 is SGDLS and CDR2 YYNGEE. This clone was detected only once. Those enrolled, adults aged roughly 18 to 90 years, came from around 24 US areas. Under the authors' procedure: Estimation of nucleated cell counts relied on the amplification of reference gene primers. The method was immunoSEQ multiplex PCR; TCRdb's version includes in-frame clones alone and lacks a portion of them. The V and J calls and clone size are taken from that table; D and trimming were inferred from the DNA. The table lists about 250,000 clones, more than 80% of them singletons.

The chain couples TRBV9 to TRBJ1-1, with no clear D. The source of this sequence is a woman aged 18 to 35 who had recovered from COVID-19. Sequenced input: PBMCs or T cells enriched from blood (not recorded which). The CDR3 DNA reads as TGTGCCAGCAGCGTGGCAGCGGACTATTACATGAACACTGAAGCTTTCTTT. This gives the protein CASSVAADYYMNTEAFF.